This is a list of T cell receptor beta chains from one sample in a study of blood T cell repertoires in COVID-19. Assay used: immunoSEQ multiplex PCR; TCRdb lists only in-frame clones, some missing. The sample shows under 250,000 clones, over 60% of them seen only once. The sequencing input was peripheral blood. The receptor source for this set is a woman aged 70 to 79 with acute or convalescent COVID-19. Both conserved end residues are part of each CDR3. A D gene is named only where the DNA matches it firmly. Part of the rows lack a size; the others show once, few, many or a class for expanded clones.

V gene	D gene	clone size	J gene	CDR3 DNA	CDR3 protein
TRBV20-1	NA	NA	TRBJ2-4	TGCAGTGCTAGTCCCGGGAGTAGGAAAAACATTCAGTACTTC	CSASPGSRKNIQYF
TRBV24-1	TRBD2	NA	TRBJ2-5	TGTGCCACCAGTGATCGAACTAGCGGGAGGGCCCGTGAGACCCAGTACTTC	CATSDRTSGRARETQYF
TRBV7-3	NA	NA	TRBJ1-3	TGTGCCAGCAGCCCCCAAGGACAGCTCTCTGGAAACACCATATATTTT	CASSPQGQLSGNTIYF
TRBV19	NA	NA	TRBJ1-5	TGTGCCAGTAGTGCAGGACAGTCTCAGCCCCAGCATTTT	CASSAGQSQPQHF
TRBV6-1	TRBD1	NA	TRBJ1-3	TGTGCCAGCAGTGCTACAGGGGGCCGAGTCTCTGGAAACACCATATATTTT	CASSATGGRVSGNTIYF
TRBV2	TRBD1	NA	TRBJ1-6	TGTGCCAGCAGAGAACAGGGGGCAGGTTCACCCCTCCACTTT	CASREQGAGSPLHF
TRBV28	NA	NA	TRBJ2-1	TGTGCCAGCATTGAGATCGGCGGAACCTCCTACAATGAGCAGTTCTTC	CASIEIGGTSYNEQFF
TRBV15	TRBD2	once	TRBJ2-1	TGTGCCACCAGCAGATCAATAAGCGGGAGGGTGCACAATGAGCAGTTCTTC	CATSRSISGRVHNEQFF
TRBV4-1	NA	few	TRBJ2-5	TGCGCCAGCAGCCAAGCGGGTGTCGGAGAGACCCAGTACTTC	CASSQAGVGETQYF
TRBV28	NA	NA	TRBJ1-4	TGTGCCAGCAAAAGGGGCTTAGTTGAAAAACTGTTTTTT	CASKRGLVEKLFF
TRBV5-6	TRBD2	few	TRBJ2-1	TGTGCCAGCAGCGAGGACCTAGCGGGAGCAGATGAGCAGTTCTTC	CASSEDLAGADEQFF
TRBV29-1	TRBD2	NA	TRBJ2-7	TGCAGCGTTGAGCCTAGCGGGGGGTACGAGCAGTACTTC	CSVEPSGGYEQYF
TRBV5-1	TRBD1	NA	TRBJ2-1	TGCGCCAGCAGCTCCCTCAGGGGGCGAGGGTACAATGAGCAGTTCTTC	CASSSLRGRGYNEQFF